This T cell receptor beta chain was recovered during a study of blood T cell repertoires in COVID-19. Study summary: The samples span acute and convalescent COVID-19 from the United States, Italy and Spain. From T cells, B-cell-depleted T cells, or PBMCs came the material, which was cDNA or gDNA.

This CDR3 is 17 amino acids long. CDR1 and CDR2 (germline): MNHNY, SVGAGI (reference sequence). V was clipped by 5 bases and J by 2 bases; unmatched bases: 11. This clone is a singleton in its sample. As processed by the authors: Estimation of nucleated cell counts was performed using reference gene primer amplification. Using immunoSEQ multiplex PCR, the repertoire was profiled, and TCRdb retains in-frame clones only, with some absent. The DNA gave D and trimming, while V, J and clone size come from that table. The table records around 250,000 clones, 86% of them present only once. Sequencing was carried out using peripheral blood. The chain is built from TRBV6-6 and TRBJ1-5; 8 positions match TRBD1. The sequence was obtained from a man older than 75 with acute or convalescent COVID-19. CDR3 nucleotide sequence: TGTGCCAGCAGTCGGGACAGGTCTCCTGGGGGCAATCAGCCCCAGCATTTT. This translates into CASSRDRSPGGNQPQHF.